These 2 T cell receptor beta chains were all obtained from the same sample, sequenced in a study of Graves' ophthalmopathy and Graves' hyperthyroidism. The study amplified TCR beta CDR3 regions using RNA transcripts. Second-round multiplex PCR came after first-round RT-PCR with HTBI primers. TCRdb recomputed calls from the multiplex PCR reads with MiXCR, one row per CDR3 protein. The sample carries about 700,000 distinct CDR3 sequences, 40% recorded once. Sequenced input: peripheral blood. The receptors here all came from an adult man with Graves' ophthalmopathy.

The table lists this clonotype with a few counts. The chain has TRBV7-6 and TRBJ2-5; D unresolved. V lost 4 bases, J lost 9 bases, and 15 bases lay in between. CDR1 is SGHVS and CDR2 is FNYEAQ in the germline V gene. There are 13 residues in the CDR3. As DNA, the CDR3 is TGTGCCAGCAGCTCAAGGGTCGGGCAGCCCCAGTACTTC. This translates into CASSSRVGQPQYF.

This clonotype has a handful of counts. The CDR3 region has the DNA TGTGCCAGCGGCCGATTCGGGGAGACCCAGTACTTC. This translates into CASGRFGETQYF. The rearrangement joins TRBV6-6 to TRBJ2-5; no reliable D call. Per germline, CDR1 MNHNY and CDR2 SVGAGI (reference sequence). Deletions cut 8 bases from V and 5 bases from J, with 12 bases between. This CDR3 is 12 amino acids long.